Listed below are T cell receptor beta chains from one sample, sequenced in a study of spatial heterogeneity in lung cancer. In TCRdb, the 5' RACE reads were re-called with MiXCR into one record per CDR3 protein. The sample holds thousands of distinct CDR3 sequences, about 3% seen once. The sequencing used lung tumor tissue, collected at surgery. These receptors all come from a female donor with early-stage non-small cell lung cancer. Both conserved end residues are part of each CDR3. The order of the fields is CDR3 protein, CDR3 DNA, V gene, D gene, J gene, clone size. A D gene is named only where the DNA matches it firmly. For some rows the clone size is stated as once, few or many, or as a class when expanded; others skip it.

CDR3 protein: CASSYRFAGELFF; CDR3 DNA: TGTGCCAGCAGTTATAGGTTCGCCGGGGAGCTGTTTTTT; V gene: TRBV6-9; D gene: NA; J gene: TRBJ2-2; clone size: many
CDR3 protein: CARSSARSYEQYF; CDR3 DNA: TGTGCCAGAAGCTCCGCCCGCTCCTACGAGCAGTACTTC; V gene: TRBV3-1; D gene: NA; J gene: TRBJ2-7; clone size: NA
CDR3 protein: CASSFSPRNTGELFF; CDR3 DNA: TGTGCCAGCAGTTTTTCCCCCCGGAACACCGGGGAGCTGTTTTTT; V gene: TRBV12-3/TRBV12-4; D gene: NA; J gene: TRBJ2-2; clone size: medium-sized
CDR3 protein: CASSYRGGAYNEQFF; CDR3 DNA: TGTGCCAGCAGTTACCGCGGGGGCGCCTACAATGAGCAGTTCTTC; V gene: TRBV12-3/TRBV12-4; D gene: NA; J gene: TRBJ2-1; clone size: medium-sized
CDR3 protein: CATSRGLAGFQETQYF; CDR3 DNA: TGTGCCACCAGCAGAGGACTAGCGGGCTTCCAAGAGACCCAGTACTTC; V gene: TRBV15; D gene: TRBD2; J gene: TRBJ2-5; clone size: large
CDR3 protein: CASSLSTAGTGTTGELFF; CDR3 DNA: TGTGCCAGCAGCTTGTCGACCGCCGGGACAGGGACCACCGGGGAGCTGTTTTTT; V gene: TRBV5-5; D gene: TRBD1; J gene: TRBJ2-2; clone size: medium-sized
CDR3 protein: CAWSLGSPETQYF; CDR3 DNA: TGTGCCTGGAGTCTTGGGAGCCCAGAGACCCAGTACTTC; V gene: TRBV30; D gene: NA; J gene: TRBJ2-5; clone size: many
CDR3 protein: CASRGQAGTKPQHF; CDR3 DNA: TGTGCCAGCAGGGGACAGGCAGGTACCAAGCCCCAGCATTTT; V gene: TRBV6-5; D gene: TRBD1; J gene: TRBJ1-5; clone size: medium-sized
CDR3 protein: CASRPGTAQSKNIQYF; CDR3 DNA: TGTGCCAGCAGACCTGGGACCGCTCAATCCAAAAACATTCAGTACTTC; V gene: TRBV6-5; D gene: NA; J gene: TRBJ2-4; clone size: large
CDR3 protein: CASSEAGFTDTQYF; CDR3 DNA: TGTGCCAGCAGTGAGGCGGGCTTCACAGATACGCAGTATTTT; V gene: TRBV6-1; D gene: NA; J gene: TRBJ2-3; clone size: medium-sized
CDR3 protein: CAKTLYEQYF; CDR3 DNA: TGTGCAAAAACTCTTTACGAGCAGTACTTC; V gene: TRBV3-2; D gene: NA; J gene: TRBJ2-7; clone size: large
CDR3 protein: CASSVTGGAGTEAFF; CDR3 DNA: TGTGCCAGCAGCGTGACAGGGGGCGCGGGCACTGAAGCTTTCTTT; V gene: TRBV9; D gene: TRBD1; J gene: TRBJ1-1; clone size: many
CDR3 protein: CASSAQGRSYNEQFF; CDR3 DNA: TGTGCCAGCAGCGCACAGGGACGCTCCTACAATGAGCAGTTCTTC; V gene: TRBV5-4; D gene: NA; J gene: TRBJ2-1; clone size: medium-sized
CDR3 protein: CASSFERGGLKTQYF; CDR3 DNA: TGTGCCAGCAGCTTCGAGCGGGGGGGCTTAAAGACCCAGTACTTC; V gene: TRBV7-2; D gene: TRBD2; J gene: TRBJ2-5; clone size: medium-sized
CDR3 protein: CASSPFSGQSTDTQYF; CDR3 DNA: TGTGCCAGCAGCCCATTTAGCGGGCAAAGCACAGATACGCAGTATTTT; V gene: TRBV4-2; D gene: TRBD2; J gene: TRBJ2-3; clone size: medium-sized
CDR3 protein: CASSTVERGKYNEQFF; CDR3 DNA: TGTGCCAGCAGCACTGTCGAGCGGGGGAAATACAATGAGCAGTTCTTC; V gene: TRBV21-1; D gene: NA; J gene: TRBJ2-1; clone size: many
CDR3 protein: CASSLAGLDNQPQHF; CDR3 DNA: TGCGCCAGCAGCTTGGCCGGGTTGGACAATCAGCCCCAGCATTTT; V gene: TRBV5-1; D gene: NA; J gene: TRBJ1-5; clone size: many
CDR3 protein: CASSKTELHSGANVLTF; CDR3 DNA: TGTGCCAGCAGTAAGACAGAATTACACTCTGGGGCCAACGTCCTGACTTTC; V gene: TRBV28; D gene: NA; J gene: TRBJ2-6; clone size: medium-sized
CDR3 protein: CASRHSDDGGTEAFF; CDR3 DNA: TGTGCCAGTCGACACTCGGATGACGGCGGGACTGAAGCTTTCTTT; V gene: TRBV28; D gene: NA; J gene: TRBJ1-1; clone size: medium-sized
CDR3 protein: CAWSAGNSGNTIYF; CDR3 DNA: TGTGCCTGGAGCGCGGGAAACTCTGGAAACACCATATATTTT; V gene: TRBV30; D gene: NA; J gene: TRBJ1-3; clone size: medium-sized
CDR3 protein: CASSFREGGEAFF; CDR3 DNA: TGTGCCAGCAGTTTTCGTGAAGGGGGCGAAGCTTTCTTT; V gene: TRBV12-3/TRBV12-4; D gene: TRBD1; J gene: TRBJ1-1; clone size: many
CDR3 protein: CASSLVTGSDSEAFF; CDR3 DNA: TGTGCCAGCAGCTTGGTTACAGGGTCGGATTCTGAAGCTTTCTTT; V gene: TRBV5-5; D gene: NA; J gene: TRBJ1-1; clone size: medium-sized
CDR3 protein: CASTNPGIANTEAFF; CDR3 DNA: TGTGCCAGCACCAACCCGGGGATCGCGAACACTGAAGCTTTCTTT; V gene: TRBV7-2; D gene: NA; J gene: TRBJ1-1; clone size: many
CDR3 protein: CSARDHNTEAFF; CDR3 DNA: TGCAGTGCTAGAGATCACAACACTGAAGCTTTCTTT; V gene: TRBV20-1; D gene: NA; J gene: TRBJ1-1; clone size: many
CDR3 protein: CASSSTAAVGELFF; CDR3 DNA: TGTGCCAGCAGCTCTACAGCCGCGGTCGGGGAGCTGTTTTTT; V gene: TRBV7-6; D gene: NA; J gene: TRBJ2-2; clone size: medium-sized
CDR3 protein: CASSFDTEAFF; CDR3 DNA: TGTGCCAGCAGTTTTGACACTGAAGCTTTCTTT; V gene: TRBV7-9; D gene: NA; J gene: TRBJ1-1; clone size: many
CDR3 protein: CASSLRSGDYEQYF; CDR3 DNA: TGTGCCAGCAGCTTACGTTCAGGCGACTACGAGCAGTACTTC; V gene: TRBV13; D gene: NA; J gene: TRBJ2-7; clone size: medium-sized
CDR3 protein: CASSFRPSSYNEQFF; CDR3 DNA: TGTGCCAGCAGCTTTCGGCCCAGCTCCTACAATGAGCAGTTCTTC; V gene: TRBV7-2; D gene: NA; J gene: TRBJ2-1; clone size: medium-sized
CDR3 protein: CSARDQSGSDEQYF; CDR3 DNA: TGCAGTGCTAGAGATCAGTCAGGGAGCGACGAGCAGTACTTC; V gene: TRBV20-1; D gene: NA; J gene: TRBJ2-7; clone size: many
CDR3 protein: CASSATGNPATNEKLFF; CDR3 DNA: TGCGCCAGCAGCGCCACAGGGAACCCTGCAACTAATGAAAAACTGTTTTTT; V gene: TRBV5-1; D gene: NA; J gene: TRBJ1-4; clone size: medium-sized
CDR3 protein: CASSPPGLWYEQYF; CDR3 DNA: TGTGCCAGCAGCCCCCCAGGGTTATGGTACGAGCAGTACTTC; V gene: TRBV12-3/TRBV12-4; D gene: NA; J gene: TRBJ2-7; clone size: medium-sized
CDR3 protein: CASRPTGDEKLFF; CDR3 DNA: TGTGCCAGCAGACCCACAGGGGATGAAAAACTGTTTTTT; V gene: TRBV6-2/TRBV6-3; D gene: TRBD1; J gene: TRBJ1-4; clone size: many
CDR3 protein: CASSLRNSYEQYF; CDR3 DNA: TGTGCCAGCAGCTTAAGAAACTCCTACGAGCAGTACTTC; V gene: TRBV7-9; D gene: NA; J gene: TRBJ2-7; clone size: medium-sized
CDR3 protein: CSARRNPRTLAGEETQYF; CDR3 DNA: TGCAGTGCTAGACGCAACCCAAGGACTCTAGCGGGGGAAGAGACCCAGTACTTC; V gene: TRBV20-1; D gene: TRBD2; J gene: TRBJ2-5; clone size: medium-sized
CDR3 protein: CASSDFNQRAFF; CDR3 DNA: TGTGCCAGCAGTGACTTTAACCAGAGAGCTTTCTTT; V gene: TRBV6-2/TRBV6-3; D gene: NA; J gene: TRBJ1-1; clone size: medium-sized
CDR3 protein: CASSFSGGLAGSASTDTQYF; CDR3 DNA: TGTGCCAGCAGCTTCTCGGGGGGACTAGCGGGGAGCGCTAGCACAGATACGCAGTATTTT; V gene: TRBV7-2; D gene: TRBD2; J gene: TRBJ2-3; clone size: medium-sized
CDR3 protein: CSVEDPAGFQISSYEQYF; CDR3 DNA: TGCAGCGTTGAAGATCCCGCCGGCTTCCAGATAAGCTCCTACGAGCAGTACTTC; V gene: TRBV29-1; D gene: NA; J gene: TRBJ2-7; clone size: medium-sized
CDR3 protein: CASSTDRRLSNEQFF; CDR3 DNA: TGTGCCAGTAGTACGGACCGGCGGCTATCTAATGAGCAGTTCTTC; V gene: TRBV19; D gene: NA; J gene: TRBJ2-1; clone size: medium-sized
CDR3 protein: CASSRDPPEAFF; CDR3 DNA: TGCGCCAGCAGCAGGGACCCCCCTGAAGCTTTCTTT; V gene: TRBV5-1; D gene: NA; J gene: TRBJ1-1; clone size: many
CDR3 protein: CASSVGGTSGTDTQYF; CDR3 DNA: TGTGCCAGCAGCGTAGGTGGTACTAGCGGCACTGATACGCAGTATTTT; V gene: TRBV9; D gene: TRBD2; J gene: TRBJ2-3; clone size: medium-sized